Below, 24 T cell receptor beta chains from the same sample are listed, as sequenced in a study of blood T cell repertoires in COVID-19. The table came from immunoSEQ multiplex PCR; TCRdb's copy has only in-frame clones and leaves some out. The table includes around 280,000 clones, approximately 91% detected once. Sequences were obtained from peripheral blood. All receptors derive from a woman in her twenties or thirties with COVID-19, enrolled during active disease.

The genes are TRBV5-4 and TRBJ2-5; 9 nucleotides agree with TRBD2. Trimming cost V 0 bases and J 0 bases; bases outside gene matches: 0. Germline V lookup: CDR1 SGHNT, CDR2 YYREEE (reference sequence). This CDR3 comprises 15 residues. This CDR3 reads CASSLGLADQETQYF. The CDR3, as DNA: TGTGCCAGCAGCTTGGGACTAGCGGACCAAGAGACCCAGTACTTC.

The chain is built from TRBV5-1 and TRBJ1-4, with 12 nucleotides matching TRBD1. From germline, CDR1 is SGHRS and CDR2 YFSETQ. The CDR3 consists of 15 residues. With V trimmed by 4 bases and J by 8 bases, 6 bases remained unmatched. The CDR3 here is CASSPGQGAREKLFF. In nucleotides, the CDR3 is TGCGCCAGCAGCCCGGGACAGGGGGCGCGAGAAAAACTGTTTTTT. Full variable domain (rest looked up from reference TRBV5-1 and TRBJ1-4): KAGVTQTPRYLIKTRGQQVTLSCSPISGHRSVSWYQQTPGQGLQFLFEYFSETQRNKGNFPGRFSGRQFSNSRSEMNVSTLELGDSALYLCASSPGQGAREKLFFGSGTQLSVL.

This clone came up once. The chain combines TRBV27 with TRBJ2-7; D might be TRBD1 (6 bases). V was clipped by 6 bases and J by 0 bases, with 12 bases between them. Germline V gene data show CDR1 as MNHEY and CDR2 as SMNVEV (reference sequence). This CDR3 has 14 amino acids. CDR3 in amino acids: CASRGQPSSYEQYF. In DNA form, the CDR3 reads TGTGCCAGCAGAGGACAGCCAAGCTCCTACGAGCAGTACTTC.

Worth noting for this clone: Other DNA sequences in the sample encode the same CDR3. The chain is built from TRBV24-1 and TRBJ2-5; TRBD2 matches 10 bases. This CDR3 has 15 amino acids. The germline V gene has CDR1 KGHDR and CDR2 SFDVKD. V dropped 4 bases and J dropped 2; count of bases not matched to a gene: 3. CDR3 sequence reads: CATSEPTSGQETQYF. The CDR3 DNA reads TGTGCCACCAGTGAACCGACTAGCGGGCAAGAGACCCAGTACTTC.

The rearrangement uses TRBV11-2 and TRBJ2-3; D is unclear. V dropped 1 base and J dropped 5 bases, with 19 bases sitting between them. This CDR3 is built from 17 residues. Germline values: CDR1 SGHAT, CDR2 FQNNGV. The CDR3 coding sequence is TGTGCCAGCAGCTTAGCTCTTGGGCCCTCGGTACAAGATACGCAGTATTTT. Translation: CASSLALGPSVQDTQYF.

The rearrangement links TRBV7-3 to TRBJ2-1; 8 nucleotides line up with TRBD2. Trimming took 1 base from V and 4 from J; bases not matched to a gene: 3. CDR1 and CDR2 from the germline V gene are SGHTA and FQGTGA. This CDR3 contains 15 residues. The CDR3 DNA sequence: TGTGCCAGCAGCTTAAGTACTAGCGGTTACAATGAGCAGTTCTTC. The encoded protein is CASSLSTSGYNEQFF.

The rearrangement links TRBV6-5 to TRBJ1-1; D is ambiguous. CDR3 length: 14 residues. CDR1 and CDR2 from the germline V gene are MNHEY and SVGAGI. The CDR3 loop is CASRAVLMNTEAFF. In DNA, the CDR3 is TGTGCTTCGAGGGCAGTCCTTATGAACACTGAAGCTTTCTTT.

CDR3: CASSSRTSGTGELFF. In DNA form, the CDR3 reads TGTGCCAGCAGCTCAAGGACTAGCGGGACCGGGGAGCTGTTTTTT. This sequence joins TRBV7-6 and TRBJ2-2, with 11 bases lining up with TRBD2. V shed 4 bases, J shed 5 bases, and the junction held 3 bases outside the gene matches. Germline CDR1 and CDR2: SGHVS and FNYEAQ. This CDR3 has 15 amino acids. The complete variable domain, with remaining parts taken from reference TRBV7-6 and TRBJ2-2, reads GAGVSQSPRYKVTKRGQDVALRCDPISGHVSLYWYRQALGQGPEFLTYFNYEAQQDKSGLPNDRFSAERPEGSISTLTIQRTEQRDSAMYRCASSSRTSGTGELFFGEGSRLTVL.

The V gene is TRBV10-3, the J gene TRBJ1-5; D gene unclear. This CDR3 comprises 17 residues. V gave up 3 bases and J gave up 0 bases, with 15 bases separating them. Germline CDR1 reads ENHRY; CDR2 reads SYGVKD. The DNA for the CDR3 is TGTGCCATCAGTGATCTCCATGGAGAACTTAGCAATCAGCCCCAGCATTTT. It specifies CAISDLHGELSNQPQHF.

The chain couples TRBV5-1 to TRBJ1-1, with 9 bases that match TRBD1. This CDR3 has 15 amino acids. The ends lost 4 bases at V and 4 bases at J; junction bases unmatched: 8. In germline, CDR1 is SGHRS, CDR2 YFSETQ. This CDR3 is CASSAGTGLSTEAFF. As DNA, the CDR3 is TGCGCCAGCAGCGCGGGGACAGGGTTGAGCACTGAAGCTTTCTTT.

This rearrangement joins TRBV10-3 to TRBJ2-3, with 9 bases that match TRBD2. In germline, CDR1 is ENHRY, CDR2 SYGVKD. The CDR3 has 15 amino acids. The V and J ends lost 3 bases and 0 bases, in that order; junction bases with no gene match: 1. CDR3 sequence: CAISDTSGSTDTQYF. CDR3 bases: TGTGCCATCAGTGATACTAGCGGGAGCACAGATACGCAGTATTTT.

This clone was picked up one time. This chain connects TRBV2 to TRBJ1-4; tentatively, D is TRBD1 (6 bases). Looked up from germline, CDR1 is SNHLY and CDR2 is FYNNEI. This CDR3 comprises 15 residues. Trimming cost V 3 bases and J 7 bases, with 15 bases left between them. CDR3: CASSDLPRGVEKLFF. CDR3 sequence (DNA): TGTGCCAGCAGTGACCTCCCCAGGGGTGTTGAAAAACTGTTTTTT. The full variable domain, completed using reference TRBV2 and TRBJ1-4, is EPEVTQTPSHQVTQMGQEVILRCVPISNHLYFYWYRQILGQKVEFLVSFYNNEISEKSEIFDDQFSVERPDGSNFTLKIRSTKLEDSAMYFCASSDLPRGVEKLFFGSGTQLSVL.

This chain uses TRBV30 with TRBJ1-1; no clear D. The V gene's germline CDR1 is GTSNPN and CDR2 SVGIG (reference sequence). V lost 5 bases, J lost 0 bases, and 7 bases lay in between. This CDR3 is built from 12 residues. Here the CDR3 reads CAWLALNTEAFF. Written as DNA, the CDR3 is TGTGCCTGGCTGGCCCTGAACACTGAAGCTTTCTTT.

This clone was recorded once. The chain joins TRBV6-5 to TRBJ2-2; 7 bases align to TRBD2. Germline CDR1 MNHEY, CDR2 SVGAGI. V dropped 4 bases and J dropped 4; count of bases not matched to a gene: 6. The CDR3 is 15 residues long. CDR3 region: CASSWKTSFTGELFF. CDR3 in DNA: TGTGCCAGCAGTTGGAAGACTAGCTTCACCGGGGAGCTGTTTTTT.

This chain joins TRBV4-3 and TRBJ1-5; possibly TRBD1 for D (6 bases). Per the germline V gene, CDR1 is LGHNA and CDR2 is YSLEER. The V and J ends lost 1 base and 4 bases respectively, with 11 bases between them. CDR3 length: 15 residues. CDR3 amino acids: CASSQGSGANQPQHF. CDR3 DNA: TGCGCCAGCAGCCAAGGGTCAGGGGCTAATCAGCCCCAGCATTTT.

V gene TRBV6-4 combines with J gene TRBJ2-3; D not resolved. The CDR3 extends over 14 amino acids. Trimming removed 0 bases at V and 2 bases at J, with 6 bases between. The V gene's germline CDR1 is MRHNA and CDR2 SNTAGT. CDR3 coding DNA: TGTGCCAGCAGTGACTCGCTAGACACAGATACGCAGTATTTT. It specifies CASSDSLDTDTQYF.

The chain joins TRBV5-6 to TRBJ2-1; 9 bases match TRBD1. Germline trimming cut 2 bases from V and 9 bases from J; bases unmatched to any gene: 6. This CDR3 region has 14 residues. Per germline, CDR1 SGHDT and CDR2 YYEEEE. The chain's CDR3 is CASSFGTGIGEQFF. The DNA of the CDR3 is TGTGCCAGCAGCTTCGGGACAGGGATTGGTGAGCAGTTCTTC.

CDR3 coding DNA: TGCGCCAGCAGCTTGGCCGGCCGACTAGCGGCCCCCTACGAGCAGTACTTC. This codes for CASSLAGRLAAPYEQYF. The rearrangement joins TRBV5-1 to TRBJ2-7; 9 nucleotides align to TRBD2. The CDR3 length is 17 residues. V lost 0 bases, J lost 2 bases, and 9 bases stayed unmatched. Germline loops: CDR1 SGHRS, CDR2 YFSETQ.

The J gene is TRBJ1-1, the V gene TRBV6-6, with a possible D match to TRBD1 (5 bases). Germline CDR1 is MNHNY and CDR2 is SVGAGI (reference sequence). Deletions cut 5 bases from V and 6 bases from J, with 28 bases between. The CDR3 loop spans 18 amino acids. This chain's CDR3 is CASSPRAFTNQGNAEAFF. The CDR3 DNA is TGTGCCAGCAGTCCACGCGCATTCACCAACCAGGGCAACGCTGAAGCTTTCTTT.

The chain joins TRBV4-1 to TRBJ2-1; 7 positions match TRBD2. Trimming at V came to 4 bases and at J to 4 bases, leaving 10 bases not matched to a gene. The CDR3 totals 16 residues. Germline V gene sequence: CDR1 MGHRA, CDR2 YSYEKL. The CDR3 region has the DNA TGCGCCAGCAGCCGGGATGCGGGACTAACGTACAATGAGCAGTTCTTC. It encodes CASSRDAGLTYNEQFF.

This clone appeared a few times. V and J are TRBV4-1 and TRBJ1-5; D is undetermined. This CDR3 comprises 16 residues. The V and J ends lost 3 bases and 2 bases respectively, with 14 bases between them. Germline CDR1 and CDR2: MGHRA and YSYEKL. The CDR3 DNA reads TGCGCCAGCAGCCATCCCGGGTTAGCAGGCAATCAGCCCCAGCATTTT. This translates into CASSHPGLAGNQPQHF.

The CDR3 sequence: CAAGGDTAGGWYGYTF. The CDR3 region has the DNA TGTGCCGCGGGGGGAGACACTGCAGGAGGATGGTATGGCTACACCTTC. The chain is built from TRBV5-4 and TRBJ1-2, with a tentative D call TRBD1 (5 bases). This CDR3 is 16 amino acids long. The germline V and J ends were trimmed by 10 bases and 5 bases, with 27 bases remaining between them. Germline V gives CDR1 SGHNT, CDR2 YYREEE (reference sequence).

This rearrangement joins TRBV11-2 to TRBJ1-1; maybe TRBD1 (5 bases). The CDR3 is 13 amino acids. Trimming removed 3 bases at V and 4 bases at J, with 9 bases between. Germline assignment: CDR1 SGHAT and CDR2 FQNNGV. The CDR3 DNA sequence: TGTGCCAGCAGCTTTACGGGGGTCACTGAAGCTTTCTTT. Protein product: CASSFTGVTEAFF.

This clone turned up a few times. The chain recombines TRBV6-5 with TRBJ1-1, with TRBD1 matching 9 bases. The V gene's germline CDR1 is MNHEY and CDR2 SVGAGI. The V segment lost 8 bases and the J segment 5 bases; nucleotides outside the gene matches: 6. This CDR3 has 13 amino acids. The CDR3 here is CASLDRGRTEAFF. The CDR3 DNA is TGTGCCAGCCTAGACAGGGGGAGAACTGAAGCTTTCTTT.